This entry lists 20 T cell receptor beta chains sequenced from one sample in a study of Graves' ophthalmopathy and Graves' hyperthyroidism. Scientists amplified the TCR beta CDR3 regions from RNA transcripts. The library came from an HTBI-primed first-round RT-PCR and a second-round multiplex PCR. TCRdb independently ran MiXCR on the multiplex PCR reads; one entry per CDR3 protein. The table includes 300,000 to 500,000 distinct CDR3 sequences, roughly 15% detected once. What was sequenced was peripheral blood. These receptors all come from a woman aged 18-29 years with stable Graves' hyperthyroidism.

This clonotype was observed at least ten times. The rearrangement links TRBV3-1 to TRBJ2-2; D gene uncertain. The length of the CDR3 is 14 residues. V gave up 3 bases and J gave up 7 bases, with 12 bases separating them. Looked up from germline, CDR1 is LGHDT and CDR2 is YNNKEL (reference sequence). CDR3 region: CASSHGGLDGELFF. The CDR3, as DNA: TGTGCCAGCAGCCATGGTGGTCTGGACGGGGAGCTGTTTTTT.

The sample holds many counts of this clonotype. This chain connects TRBV12-3 or TRBV12-4 to TRBJ1-1; D is perhaps TRBD1 (5 bases). This CDR3 comprises 14 residues. The V gene lost 3 bases and the J gene lost 0 bases, with 8 bases spanning the gap. CDR3 sequence reads: CASSFEGLNTEAFF. The DNA of the CDR3 is TGTGCCAGCAGTTTCGAGGGGTTGAACACTGAAGCTTTCTTT.

Ten or more counts support this clonotype. This rearrangement joins TRBV7-9 to TRBJ2-5, with D unclear. Germline CDR1 SEHNR, CDR2 FQNEAQ (reference sequence). Deletions cut 6 bases from V and 3 bases from J, with 14 bases between. There are 14 residues in the CDR3. CDR3 nucleotide sequence: TGTGCCAGCAGTTACGTCAGCAGCAAAGAGACCCAGTACTTC. Amino acids: CASSYVSSKETQYF. The variable domain in full, with the rest retrieved from reference TRBV7-9 and TRBJ2-5, is DTGVSQNPRHKITKRGQNVTFRCDPISEHNRLYWYRQTLGQGPEFLTYFQNEAQLEKSRLLSDRFSAERPKGSFSTLEIQRTEQGDSAMYLCASSYVSSKETQYFGPGTRLLVL.

This clonotype turned up a few times. This chain joins TRBV7-2 and TRBJ2-5, with D uncertain. In germline, CDR1 is SGHTA, CDR2 FQGNSA. This CDR3 comprises 15 residues. Trimming shortened V by 1 base and J by 4 bases, and 13 bases separated the two germline ends. The CDR3 DNA is TGTGCCAGCAGCTTAGATTGGGCAGTCGGAGAGACCCAGTACTTC. It translates to CASSLDWAVGETQYF.

This clonotype was seen a few times. A much larger clonotype is one base distant, so this may be a read error. J is TRBJ1-6 and V is TRBV6-2 or TRBV6-3; D is perhaps TRBD1 (5 bases). CDR1 MNHEY and CDR2 SVGEGT come from the germline V gene. The CDR3 runs 15 residues. The chain's CDR3 is CASSYVGPTNSHLHF. In DNA form, the CDR3 reads TGTGCCAGCAGTTACGTGGGACCGACCAATTCACACCTCCACTTT.

V and J are TRBV6-1 and TRBJ2-7; possibly TRBD2 for D (7 bases). Germline V gene sequence: CDR1 MNHNS, CDR2 SASEGT. Trimming removed 5 bases at V and 0 bases at J, with 17 bases between. CDR3 length equals 16 residues. The CDR3 is CASSPVAAGASYEQYF. DNA of the CDR3: TGTGCCAGCAGTCCCGTTGCGGCGGGGGCCTCCTACGAGCAGTACTTC.

This clonotype was recorded at least ten times. The rearrangement links TRBV12-3 or TRBV12-4 to TRBJ1-2; possible D gene TRBD1, 5 bases. The CDR3 is made up of 12 amino acids. Trimming took 6 bases from V and 6 from J, leaving 11 bases between them. The CDR3 region is CASRSTVDGYTF. The CDR3, as DNA: TGTGCCAGCAGGTCGACAGTGGATGGCTACACCTTC.

On this clonotype: The CDR3 does not end in the conserved phenylalanine or tryptophan, so this is likely a read error. The chain has TRBV6-2 or TRBV6-3 and TRBJ2-2; 7 nucleotides match TRBD2. The V segment lost 11 bases and the J segment 2 bases; nucleotides outside the gene matches: 8. Germline CDR1 reads MNHEY; CDR2 reads SVGEGT. The CDR3 totals 14 residues. The CDR3 coding sequence is TGTGCCGGAAGGTCTAGCGGAAACACCGGGGAGCTGTTTGTT. As protein: CAGRSSGNTGELFV.

This sequence joins TRBV12-3 or TRBV12-4 and TRBJ1-1; 7 bases agree with TRBD1. Unmatched junction bases numbered 6, after V lost 1 base and J lost 10 bases. This CDR3 has 13 residues. The chain's CDR3 is CASSLEGARAAFF. The CDR3, as DNA: TGTGCCAGCAGTTTAGAGGGGGCGCGGGCAGCTTTCTTT.

In its sample, this clonotype was seen many times. The gene calls are TRBV7-9 and TRBJ2-7; unclear D gene. V dropped 1 base and J dropped 7 bases, with 17 bases sitting between them. The CDR3 covers 15 residues. Germline CDR1 and CDR2: SEHNR and FQNEAQ (reference sequence). In DNA, the CDR3 is TGTGCCAGCAGCTTAGAAAGGTTGGGGTCGCGGGAGCAGTACTTC. Protein product: CASSLERLGSREQYF. Full variable domain (outside the CDR3, taken from reference TRBV7-9 and TRBJ2-7): DTGVSQNPRHKITKRGQNVTFRCDPISEHNRLYWYRQTLGQGPEFLTYFQNEAQLEKSRLLSDRFSAERPKGSFSTLEIQRTEQGDSAMYLCASSLERLGSREQYFGPGTRLTVT.

The J gene is TRBJ2-7, the V gene TRBV7-8, with 7 bases fitting TRBD1. Germline V gene lookup returns CDR1 SGHVS and CDR2 FQNEAQ. The CDR3 covers 15 residues. The V and J ends lost 3 bases and 4 bases, in that order; junction bases with no gene match: 9. CDR3 protein: CASSFPGQLNYEQYF. The CDR3 DNA reads as TGTGCCAGCAGCTTTCCGGGACAGTTGAATTACGAGCAGTACTTC.

This clonotype has ten or more counts. The V and J genes are TRBV11-1 and TRBJ2-7, with TRBD1 identical over 7 bases. J gave up 3 bases and V 4 bases, and 3 bases lay outside the gene matches. The CDR3 is made up of 13 amino acids. Germline lookup yields CDR1 SGHAT and CDR2 FQDESV (reference sequence). The CDR3 DNA reads as TGTGCCAGCAGCTCATGGGACAGCTACGAGCAGTACTTC. It codes for CASSSWDSYEQYF.

In its sample, this clonotype was seen many times. The chain combines TRBV7-9 with TRBJ2-7, with TRBD1 matching over 8 bases. V was clipped by 1 base and J by 3 bases; unmatched bases: 5. CDR3 length: 15 amino acids. Germline lookup yields CDR1 SEHNR and CDR2 FQNEAQ (reference sequence). The CDR3 loop reads CASSLGSGGFYEQYF. CDR3 in DNA: TGTGCCAGCAGCTTAGGGTCAGGGGGCTTCTACGAGCAGTACTTC.

This clonotype was recorded many times. CDR3 in DNA: TGTGCCAGCAGTGATCAGGGGTCCTACGAGCAGTACTTC. Translated, it gives CASSDQGSYEQYF. The chain links TRBV6-1 to TRBJ2-7; a weak D match, TRBD1 (6 bases). The length of the CDR3 is 13 residues. Trimming took off 3 bases at V and 1 base at J, with 7 bases between the two ends. Per the germline V gene, CDR1 is MNHNS and CDR2 is SASEGT.

J is TRBJ1-1 and V is TRBV18; no definite D call. V lost 0 bases, J lost 0 bases, and 5 bases lay in between. The germline gives CDR1 KGHSH, CDR2 LQKENI. The CDR3 is 14 amino acids. CDR3: CASSPPSMNTEAFF. DNA of the CDR3: TGTGCCAGCTCACCACCCAGTATGAACACTGAAGCTTTCTTT.

In its sample, this clonotype was seen many times. This chain joins TRBV10-3 and TRBJ1-5; the match to TRBD1 covers 7 bases. CDR1 and CDR2 from the germline V gene are ENHRY and SYGVKD. The CDR3 runs 15 residues. The CDR3 loop reads CVRCEGQESNQPQHF. The CDR3 DNA reads as TGTGTCCGGTGTGAAGGACAGGAGAGCAATCAGCCCCAGCATTTT.

This clonotype was picked up many times. This rearrangement joins TRBV12-3 or TRBV12-4 to TRBJ2-7, with 9 bases that match TRBD2. The J segment lost 3 bases and the V segment lost 1 base, leaving 4 bases of the junction unmatched. CDR3 length: 15 residues. The CDR3 is CASSLGSGGNYEQYF. CDR3 bases: TGTGCCAGCAGTTTAGGGAGCGGGGGGAACTACGAGCAGTACTTC.

In regard to this clonotype: Germline is not matched at one junction end, which may reflect a read error. This chain joins TRBV6-2 or TRBV6-3 and TRBJ1-2; D is ambiguous. The CDR3 runs to 11 residues. Germline V gene sequence: CDR1 MNHEY, CDR2 SVGEGT. CDR3 nucleotide sequence: TGTGCCAGCAATTACTTAGGCGGATACACCTTC. Translated: CASNYLGGYTF.

This clonotype was seen repeatedly, ten times or more. V gene TRBV11-2 combines with J gene TRBJ2-7, with TRBD1 matching over 8 bases. This CDR3 has 15 amino acids. Germline CDR1 is SGHAT and CDR2 is FQNNGV. V dropped 4 bases and J dropped 0; count of bases not matched to a gene: 5. CDR3 DNA: TGTGCCAGCAGCTCCCGGACAGGGCCCTCCTACGAGCAGTACTTC. This encodes CASSSRTGPSYEQYF.

Ten or more counts support this clonotype. J is TRBJ2-5 and V is TRBV11-1; D might be TRBD1 or TRBD2, each matching 6 bases. The V and J ends lost 5 bases and 5 bases respectively, with 21 bases between them. This CDR3 comprises 16 residues. Per germline, CDR1 SGHAT and CDR2 FQDESV (reference sequence). The CDR3 loop is CASSPRPFGGLETQYF. DNA for the CDR3: TGTGCCAGCAGCCCACGACCTTTTGGGGGGCTGGAGACCCAGTACTTC.